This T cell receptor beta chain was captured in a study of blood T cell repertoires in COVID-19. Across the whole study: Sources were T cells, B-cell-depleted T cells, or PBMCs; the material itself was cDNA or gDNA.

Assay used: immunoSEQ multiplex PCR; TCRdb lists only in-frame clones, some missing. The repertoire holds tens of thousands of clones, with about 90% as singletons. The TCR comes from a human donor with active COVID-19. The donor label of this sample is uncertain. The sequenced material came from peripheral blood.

The CDR3 is CASSSDPQDSSNQPQHF. The CDR3 DNA is TGTGCCAGCAGCTCTGACCCCCAAGACAGTAGCAATCAGCCCCAGCATTTT. The chain uses TRBV11-3 and TRBJ1-5; possible D gene TRBD1, 5 bases. Germline CDR1 reads SGHNT; CDR2 reads YENEEA. V shed 4 bases and J shed 0 bases, with 16 bases lying between them. This CDR3 has 17 amino acids.